This T cell receptor (beta chain) stems from a study of regulatory T cells in long-lasting Graves disease. The germline CDR1 and CDR2 sequences are SQVTM and ANQGSEA. The CDR3 runs to 15 residues. V was clipped by 2 bases and J by 0 bases, with 10 bases between them. Study-wide points: Whereas about a thousand public clonotypes were shared by new patients, persistent patients shared more, at some 2,500. For persistent Graves' patients, TCR diversity was lower than for newly diagnosed ones. Persistent disease samples used TRBV28, TRBJ1-2 and TRBJ2-5 preferentially.

Assembly of TCR beta libraries relied on iRepertoire HTBI primers together with Arm-PCR of CDR3 regions. TCRdb used MiXCR to reprocess the multiplex PCR reads, holding one entry per CDR3 protein. The sample yields a few hundred thousand distinct CDR3 sequences, 22% seen once. Time point reported: persistent/refractory GD, antithyroid drugs over 5 years with positive TRAb. There was RNA extracted from PBMCs, and the TCR library was made from it. The diagnosis of Graves' disease used American Thyroid Association guidelines. Notes on this clonotype: What it recognizes is unknown.

The sequences come from peripheral blood mononuclear cells (PBMCs), collected when the disease was refractory, from a patient treated with antithyroid drugs. This receptor was obtained from a female donor with Graves disease. The chain couples TRBV29-1 to TRBJ1-4, with D unresolved. The CDR3 loop reads CSVELADATNEKLFF. The CDR3 region has the DNA TGCAGCGTTGAATTGGCAGATGCAACTAATGAAAAACTGTTTTTT.